One sample yielded the 12 T cell receptor beta chains listed below, sequenced in a study of blood T cell repertoires in COVID-19. TCRdb keeps only in-frame clones here, not all; method: immunoSEQ multiplex PCR. The data contain about 250,000 clones, about 83% of them singletons. The specimen was peripheral blood. These receptors were obtained from a man older than 75 with acute or convalescent COVID-19.

This chain connects TRBV6-5 to TRBJ2-1; D is possibly TRBD2 (6 bases). Trimming stripped 6 bases from V and 4 bases from J, with 10 bases between. Germline V lookup: CDR1 MNHEY, CDR2 SVGAGI. CDR3 length: 13 amino acids. The CDR3 sequence is CASSAGLYNEQFF. As DNA, the CDR3 is TGTGCCAGCAGCGCGGGGTTATACAATGAGCAGTTCTTC.

The chain joins TRBV11-3 to TRBJ2-1; TRBD2 matches at 8 bases. Germline loops: CDR1 SGHNT, CDR2 YENEEA. The CDR3 covers 16 residues. With V trimmed by 5 bases and J by 4 bases, 10 bases remained unmatched. For the CDR3, the DNA is TGTGCCAGCAGCCCACCGGGGGCTAGCGGGTACAATGAGCAGTTCTTC. Encoded protein: CASSPPGASGYNEQFF.

This clone was seen a handful of times. V gene TRBV10-2 combines with J gene TRBJ2-3, with 9 bases lining up with TRBD2. Germline CDR1 and CDR2: WSHSY and SAAADI. Trimming cost V 4 bases and J 6 bases; bases outside gene matches: 5. The CDR3 runs to 14 residues. The CDR3 nucleotides read TGCGCCAGCAGTGTCGGGGCGGGAGGGGATACGCAGTATTTT. It specifies CASSVGAGGDTQYF.

The J gene is TRBJ1-6, the V gene TRBV7-8; D not certain. Germline V gene data show CDR1 as SGHVS and CDR2 as FQNEAQ. Trimming cost V 3 bases and J 10 bases, with 7 bases left between them. CDR3 size: 12 residues. The CDR3 loop is CASSFSSSPLHF. CDR3 in DNA: TGTGCCAGCAGCTTTAGTAGCTCACCCCTCCACTTT.

This chain connects TRBV28 to TRBJ2-2, with D possibly being TRBD2 (5 bases). With 3 bases removed from V and 6 bases from J, the gap between germline ends came to 20 bases. The V gene's germline CDR1 is MDHEN and CDR2 SYDVKM. The CDR3 has 17 amino acids. CDR3 in DNA: TGTGCCAGCAGTTTTCCCTACGGGGTAGATGGTTCCGGGGAGCTGTTTTTT. This codes for CASSFPYGVDGSGELFF.

The genes are TRBV7-2 and TRBJ2-1, with TRBD2 matching over 10 bases. Looked up from germline, CDR1 is SGHTA and CDR2 is FQGNSA. V shed 7 bases, J shed 4 bases, and the junction held 10 bases outside the gene matches. The CDR3 spans 16 residues. Here the CDR3 reads CASTPGGLARYNEQFF. DNA of the CDR3: TGTGCCAGCACCCCCGGGGGACTAGCGAGATACAATGAGCAGTTCTTC.

This chain links TRBV7-9 with TRBJ2-1; D is uncertain. V was clipped by 1 base and J by 11 bases, with 9 bases between them. The CDR3 is made up of 12 amino acids. Germline loops: CDR1 SEHNR, CDR2 FQNEAQ (reference sequence). The CDR3 protein is CASSLGSLKQFF. The CDR3 DNA sequence: TGTGCCAGCAGCTTAGGGTCACTTAAGCAGTTCTTC. Full variable domain (missing parts from reference TRBV7-9 and TRBJ2-1): DTGVSQNPRHKITKRGQNVTFRCDPISEHNRLYWYRQTLGQGPEFLTYFQNEAQLEKSRLLSDRFSAERPKGSFSTLEIQRTEQGDSAMYLCASSLGSLKQFFGPGTRLTVL.

This chain uses TRBV19 with TRBJ1-1, with 9 bases aligning to TRBD1. V trimming: 5 bases; J trimming: 2 bases; junction bases outside the gene matches: 6. CDR3 length: 15 amino acids. Germline assignment: CDR1 LNHDA and CDR2 SQIVND (reference sequence). In DNA, the CDR3 is TGTGCCAGTAGTTCATCGGACAGGGGCAACACTGAAGCTTTCTTT. Amino acids: CASSSSDRGNTEAFF.

The V gene is TRBV6-1, the J gene TRBJ2-1, with 9 bases fitting TRBD2. The CDR3 has 18 amino acids. CDR1 and CDR2 (germline): MNHNS, SASEGT. Losses at the gene ends were 3 bases for V and 6 bases for J; bases not matched to a gene: 15. This chain's CDR3 is CASSDGALGGGVVNEQFF. The CDR3 nucleotides are TGTGCCAGCAGTGATGGGGCCTTAGGCGGGGGGGTGGTCAATGAGCAGTTCTTC.

This chain joins TRBV28 and TRBJ2-7, with TRBD1 identical over 8 bases. V was clipped by 9 bases and J by 4 bases; unmatched bases: 11. Per germline, CDR1 MDHEN and CDR2 SYDVKM. The CDR3 runs 14 residues. DNA of the CDR3: TGTGCCAGTGGGCGCCGGACAGGGACTTACGAGCAGTACTTC. Encoded protein: CASGRRTGTYEQYF.

This chain uses TRBV19 with TRBJ2-2, with 10 bases aligning to TRBD1. Germline V gives CDR1 LNHDA, CDR2 SQIVND (reference sequence). The CDR3 consists of 18 residues. V shed 8 bases and J 8 bases; nucleotides not matched to a gene: 20. The CDR3 sequence is CASFHVVIGTGVSGELFF. DNA of the CDR3: TGTGCCAGTTTTCATGTCGTTATCGGGACAGGGGTTTCGGGGGAGCTGTTTTTT.

The V and J genes are TRBV7-9 and TRBJ1-5; no reliable D call. The germline gives CDR1 SEHNR, CDR2 FQNEAQ (reference sequence). The CDR3 sequence is 12 residues long. V gave up 3 bases and J gave up 4 bases, with 4 bases separating them. CDR3 region: CASSFVNQPQHF. CDR3 sequence (DNA): TGTGCCAGCAGCTTCGTAAATCAGCCCCAGCATTTT.